This entry is about one T cell receptor (beta chain). The sample is drawn from a study of blood T cell repertoires in COVID-19. Study-wide context: From T cells, B-cell-depleted T cells, or PBMCs came the material, which was cDNA or gDNA.

Between the trimmed V and J ends, which lost 5 bases and 2 bases, there was a span of 7 bases. The germline V gene encodes CDR1 SQVTM and CDR2 ANQGSEA. CDR3 size: 11 residues. The protocol was immunoSEQ multiplex PCR, while the TCRdb copy is restricted to in-frame clones and leaves out a portion. The sample has under 250,000 clones; more than 75% are singletons. The sample was peripheral blood. The receptor was derived from a woman older than 75 with COVID-19, enrolled during active disease. J is TRBJ2-7 and V is TRBV29-1; D unclear. The CDR3 DNA reads TGCAGCGTTTACAATCCCTACGAGCAGTACTTC. Amino acids: CSVYNPYEQYF.